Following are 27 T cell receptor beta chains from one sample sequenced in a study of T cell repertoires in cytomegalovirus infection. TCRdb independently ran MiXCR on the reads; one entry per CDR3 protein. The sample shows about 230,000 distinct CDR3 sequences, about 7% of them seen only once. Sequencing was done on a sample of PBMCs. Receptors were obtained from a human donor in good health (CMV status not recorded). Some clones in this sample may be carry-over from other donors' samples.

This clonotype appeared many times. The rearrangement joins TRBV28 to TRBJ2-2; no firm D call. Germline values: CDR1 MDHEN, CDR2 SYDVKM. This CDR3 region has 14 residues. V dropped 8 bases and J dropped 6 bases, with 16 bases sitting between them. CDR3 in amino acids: CASGDEFWAGELFF. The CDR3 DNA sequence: TGTGCCAGCGGGGATGAATTCTGGGCCGGGGAGCTGTTTTTT.

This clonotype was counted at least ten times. CDR3 in amino acids: CASRAGTSWGSYEQYF. As DNA, the CDR3 is TGTGCCAGCAGGGCAGGAACTTCCTGGGGCTCCTACGAGCAGTACTTC. The gene calls are TRBV27 and TRBJ2-7, with D unresolved. The CDR3 sequence is 16 residues long. CDR1 is MNHEY and CDR2 is SMNVEV in the germline V gene (reference sequence). The V end lost 6 bases, the J end lost 0 bases, and 18 bases lay between the germline ends.

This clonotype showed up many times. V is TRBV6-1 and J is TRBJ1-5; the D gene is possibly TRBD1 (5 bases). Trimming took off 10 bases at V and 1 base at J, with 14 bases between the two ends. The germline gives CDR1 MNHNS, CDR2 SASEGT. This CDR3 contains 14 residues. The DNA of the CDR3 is TGTGCCAACGGCCAGGGTAAGAGCAATCAGCCCCAGCATTTT. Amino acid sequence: CANGQGKSNQPQHF.

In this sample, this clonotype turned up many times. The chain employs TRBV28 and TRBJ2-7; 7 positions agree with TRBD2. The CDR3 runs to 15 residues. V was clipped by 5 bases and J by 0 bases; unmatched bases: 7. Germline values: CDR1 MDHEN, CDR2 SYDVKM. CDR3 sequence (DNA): TGTGCCAGCAGTGGGAGAGCGGGGAGCTCCTACGAGCAGTACTTC. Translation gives CASSGRAGSSYEQYF.

Here the CDR3 reads CASTDPGGNQPQHF. The CDR3 region has the DNA TGTGCCAGCACCGATCCGGGGGGTAATCAGCCCCAGCATTTT. The chain joins TRBV28 to TRBJ1-5; a weak D match, TRBD1 (5 bases). V lost 7 bases to trimming and J lost 4 bases, with 14 bases between them. The CDR3 covers 14 residues. Germline V gives CDR1 MDHEN, CDR2 SYDVKM.

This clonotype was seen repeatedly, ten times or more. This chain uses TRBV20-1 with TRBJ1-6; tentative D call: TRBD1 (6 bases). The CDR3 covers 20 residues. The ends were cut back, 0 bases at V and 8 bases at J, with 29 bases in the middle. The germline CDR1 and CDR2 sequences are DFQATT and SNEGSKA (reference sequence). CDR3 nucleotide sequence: TGCAGTGCTAGAGACCCCAGAGGGGGACGGCCGGCCCCCACATATTCACCCCTCCACTTT. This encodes CSARDPRGGRPAPTYSPLHF.

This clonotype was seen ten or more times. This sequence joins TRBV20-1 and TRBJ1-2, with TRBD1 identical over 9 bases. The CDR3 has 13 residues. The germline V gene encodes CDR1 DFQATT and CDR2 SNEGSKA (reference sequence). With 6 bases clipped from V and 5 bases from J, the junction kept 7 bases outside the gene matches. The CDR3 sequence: CSAPQTGGYGYTF. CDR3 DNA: TGCAGTGCCCCACAGACAGGGGGTTATGGCTACACCTTC.

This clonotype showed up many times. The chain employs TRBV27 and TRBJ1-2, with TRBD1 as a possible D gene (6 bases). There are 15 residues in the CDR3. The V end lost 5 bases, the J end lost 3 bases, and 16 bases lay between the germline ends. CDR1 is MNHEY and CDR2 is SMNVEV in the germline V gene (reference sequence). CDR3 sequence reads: CASSLLVPGDYGYTF. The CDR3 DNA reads TGTGCCAGCAGTCTCCTGGTTCCAGGGGACTATGGCTACACCTTC.

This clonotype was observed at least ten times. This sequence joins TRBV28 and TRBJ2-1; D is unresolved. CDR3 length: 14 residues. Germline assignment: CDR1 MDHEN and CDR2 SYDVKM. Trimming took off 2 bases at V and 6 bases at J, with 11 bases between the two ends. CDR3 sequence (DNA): TGTGCCAGCAGTTTAGGGCTTCAGCTCAATGAGCAGTTCTTC. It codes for CASSLGLQLNEQFF.

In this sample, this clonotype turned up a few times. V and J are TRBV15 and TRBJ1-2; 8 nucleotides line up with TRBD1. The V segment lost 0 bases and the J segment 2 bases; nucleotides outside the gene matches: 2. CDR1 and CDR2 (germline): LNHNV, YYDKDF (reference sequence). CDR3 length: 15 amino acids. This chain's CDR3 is CATSRETGENYGYTF. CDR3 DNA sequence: TGTGCCACCAGCAGAGAGACAGGGGAGAACTATGGCTACACCTTC. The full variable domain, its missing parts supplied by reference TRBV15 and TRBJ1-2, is DAMVIQNPRYQVTQFGKPVTLSCSQTLNHNVMYWYQQKSSQAPKLLFHYYDKDFNNEADTPDNFQSRRPNTSFCFLDIRSPGLGDTAMYLCATSRETGENYGYTFGSGTRLTVV.

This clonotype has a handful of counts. The CDR3 is CASSPRGTSGNTIYF. Written as DNA, the CDR3 is TGTGCCAGCAGCCCGAGGGGGACCTCTGGAAACACCATATATTTT. The chain has TRBV7-9 and TRBJ1-3; D might be TRBD1 (6 bases). V lost 5 bases and J lost 0, with 11 bases in between. Germline CDR1 reads SEHNR; CDR2 reads FQNEAQ (reference sequence). The CDR3 covers 15 residues.

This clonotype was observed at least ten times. The CDR3 nucleotides are TGCAGTGTGGCGACGACAGGGCACACAGATACGCAGTATTTT. As protein: CSVATTGHTDTQYF. The chain joins TRBV20-1 to TRBJ2-3; TRBD1 matches 7 bases. This CDR3 is 14 amino acids long. Germline values: CDR1 DFQATT, CDR2 SNEGSKA (reference sequence). V gave up 7 bases and J gave up 2 bases; unmatched junction bases: 9.

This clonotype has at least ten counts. CDR3 sequence: CASSPGVSGELFF. The CDR3 nucleotides read TGTGCCAGCAGCCCAGGGGTCAGCGGGGAGCTGTTTTTT. V and J are TRBV7-6 and TRBJ2-2; perhaps TRBD1 as D (6 bases). V was clipped by 5 bases and J by 7 bases, with 11 bases between them. The CDR3 totals 13 residues. The germline gives CDR1 SGHVS, CDR2 FNYEAQ.

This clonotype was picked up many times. CDR3 nucleotide sequence: TGTGCCAGCAGTGAAAATCAGATAAGGATTTCACAGCCCCAGCATTTT. Its translation is CASSENQIRISQPQHF. This chain joins TRBV6-1 and TRBJ1-5; D is unresolved. The CDR3 length is 16 residues. Germline CDR1 and CDR2: MNHNS and SASEGT. V was cut by 2 bases and J by 7 bases, with 18 bases left in between.

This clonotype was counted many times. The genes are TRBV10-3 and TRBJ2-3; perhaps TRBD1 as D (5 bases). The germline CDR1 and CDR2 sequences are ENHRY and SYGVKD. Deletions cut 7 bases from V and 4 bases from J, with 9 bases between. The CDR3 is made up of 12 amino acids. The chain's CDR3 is CAIKGKPDTQYF. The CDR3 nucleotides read TGTGCCATCAAGGGGAAGCCAGATACGCAGTATTTT.

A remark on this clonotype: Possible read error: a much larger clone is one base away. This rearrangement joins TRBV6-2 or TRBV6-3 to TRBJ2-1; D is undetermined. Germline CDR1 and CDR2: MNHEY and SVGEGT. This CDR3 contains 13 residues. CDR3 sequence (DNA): TGTACCAGCAAAACCGACACCTACAATGAGCAGTTCTTC. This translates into CTSKTDTYNEQFF.

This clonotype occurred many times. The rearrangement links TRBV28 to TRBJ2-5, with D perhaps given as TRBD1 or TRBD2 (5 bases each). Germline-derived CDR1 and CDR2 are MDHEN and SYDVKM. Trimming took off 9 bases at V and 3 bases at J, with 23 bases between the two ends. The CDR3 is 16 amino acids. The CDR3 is CARVSGTTNTEETQYF. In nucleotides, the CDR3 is TGTGCCAGAGTTTCAGGGACGACGAATACCGAAGAGACCCAGTACTTC.

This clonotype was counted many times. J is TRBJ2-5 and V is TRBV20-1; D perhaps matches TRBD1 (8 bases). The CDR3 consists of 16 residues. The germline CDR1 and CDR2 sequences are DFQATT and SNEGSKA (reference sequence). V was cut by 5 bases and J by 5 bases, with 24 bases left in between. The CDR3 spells CSASNARDRRGETQYF. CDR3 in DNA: TGCAGTGCTTCGAATGCCCGGGACAGGCGGGGGGAGACCCAGTACTTC.

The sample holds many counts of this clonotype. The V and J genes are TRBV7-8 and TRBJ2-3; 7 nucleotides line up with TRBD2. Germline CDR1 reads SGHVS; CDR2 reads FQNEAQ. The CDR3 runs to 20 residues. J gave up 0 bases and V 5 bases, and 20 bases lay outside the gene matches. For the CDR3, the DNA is TGTGCCAGCAGCCAGATTACCCTAGCGGACTTAAGTACTAGCACAGATACGCAGTATTTT. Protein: CASSQITLADLSTSTDTQYF.

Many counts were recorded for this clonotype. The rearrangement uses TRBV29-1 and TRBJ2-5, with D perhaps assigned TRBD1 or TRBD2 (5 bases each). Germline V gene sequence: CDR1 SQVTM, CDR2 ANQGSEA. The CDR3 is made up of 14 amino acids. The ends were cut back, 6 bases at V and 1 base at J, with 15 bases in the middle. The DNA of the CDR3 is TGCAGCGTCGGCTCCGGGGACGGCCAAGAGACCCAGTACTTC. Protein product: CSVGSGDGQETQYF. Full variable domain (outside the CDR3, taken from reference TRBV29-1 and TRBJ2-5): SAVISQKPSRDICQRGTSLTIQCQVDSQVTMMFWYRQQPGQSLTLIATANQGSEATYESGFVIDKFPISRPNLTFSTLTVSNMSPEDSSIYLCSVGSGDGQETQYFGPGTRLLVL.

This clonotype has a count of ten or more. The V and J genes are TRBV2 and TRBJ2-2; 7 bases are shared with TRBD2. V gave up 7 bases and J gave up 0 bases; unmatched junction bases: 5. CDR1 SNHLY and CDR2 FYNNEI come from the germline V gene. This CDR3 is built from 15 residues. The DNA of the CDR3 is TGTGCCAGCACGACCGGACTAGCGAACACCGGGGAGCTGTTTTTT. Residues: CASTTGLANTGELFF. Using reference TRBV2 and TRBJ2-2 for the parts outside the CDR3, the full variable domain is EPEVTQTPSHQVTQMGQEVILRCVPISNHLYFYWYRQILGQKVEFLVSFYNNEISEKSEIFDDQFSVERPDGSNFTLKIRSTKLEDSAMYFCASTTGLANTGELFFGEGSRLTVL.

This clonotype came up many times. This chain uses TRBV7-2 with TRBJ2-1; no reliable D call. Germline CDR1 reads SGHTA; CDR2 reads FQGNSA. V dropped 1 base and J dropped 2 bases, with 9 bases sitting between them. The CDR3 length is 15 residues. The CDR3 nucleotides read TGTGCCAGCAGCTTAGGGTGGGGTCCCTACAATGAGCAGTTCTTC. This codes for CASSLGWGPYNEQFF.

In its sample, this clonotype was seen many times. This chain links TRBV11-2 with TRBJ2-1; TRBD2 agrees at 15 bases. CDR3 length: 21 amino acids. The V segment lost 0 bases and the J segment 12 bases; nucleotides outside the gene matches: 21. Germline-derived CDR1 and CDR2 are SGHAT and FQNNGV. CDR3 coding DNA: TGTGCCAGCAGCTTAGAAGGGGGTTGGACTAGCGGGGGGGCACCCATCCATGCGCAGTTCTTC. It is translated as CASSLEGGWTSGGAPIHAQFF.

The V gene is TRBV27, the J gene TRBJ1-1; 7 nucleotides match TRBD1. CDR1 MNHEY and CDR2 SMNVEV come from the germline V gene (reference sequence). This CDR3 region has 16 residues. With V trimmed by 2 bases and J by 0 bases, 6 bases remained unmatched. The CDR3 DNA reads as TGTGCCAGCAGTTTAGACAGGGAAGTATTGAACACTGAAGCTTTCTTT. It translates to CASSLDREVLNTEAFF.

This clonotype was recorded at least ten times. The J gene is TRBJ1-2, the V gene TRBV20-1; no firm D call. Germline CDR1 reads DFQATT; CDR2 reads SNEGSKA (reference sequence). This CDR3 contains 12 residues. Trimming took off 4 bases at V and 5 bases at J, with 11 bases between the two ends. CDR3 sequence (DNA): TGCAGTGCTACCCCGGACCGGTATGGCTACACCTTC. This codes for CSATPDRYGYTF.

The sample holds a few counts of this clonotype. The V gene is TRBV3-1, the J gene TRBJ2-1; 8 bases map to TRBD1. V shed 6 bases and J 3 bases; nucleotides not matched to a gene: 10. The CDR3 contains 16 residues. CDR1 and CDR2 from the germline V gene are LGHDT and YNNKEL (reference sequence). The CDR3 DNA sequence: TGTGCCAGCAGTCCCGGCGACAGGGGAAGCTACAATGAGCAGTTCTTC. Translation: CASSPGDRGSYNEQFF.

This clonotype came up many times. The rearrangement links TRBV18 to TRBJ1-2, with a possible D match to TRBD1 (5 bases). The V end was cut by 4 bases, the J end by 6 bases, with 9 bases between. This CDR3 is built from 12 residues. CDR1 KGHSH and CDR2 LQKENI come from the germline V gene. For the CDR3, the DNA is TGTGCCAGCTCACAGGGGATACATGGCTACACCTTC. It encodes CASSQGIHGYTF.